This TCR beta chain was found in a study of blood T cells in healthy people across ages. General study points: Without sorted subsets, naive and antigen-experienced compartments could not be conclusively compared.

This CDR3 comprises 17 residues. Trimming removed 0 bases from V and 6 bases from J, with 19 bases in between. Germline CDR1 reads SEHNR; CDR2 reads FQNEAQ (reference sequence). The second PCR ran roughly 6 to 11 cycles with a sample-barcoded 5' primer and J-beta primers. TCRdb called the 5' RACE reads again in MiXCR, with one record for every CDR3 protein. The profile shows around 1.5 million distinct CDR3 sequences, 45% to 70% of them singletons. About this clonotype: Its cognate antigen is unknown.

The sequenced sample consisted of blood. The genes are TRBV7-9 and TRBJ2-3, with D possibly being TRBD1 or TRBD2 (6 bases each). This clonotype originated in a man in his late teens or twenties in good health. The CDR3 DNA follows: TGTGCCAGCAGCTTAGCGCGGACGGGGGCGCCATTGGATACGCAGTATTTT. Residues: CASSLARTGAPLDTQYF.